The rows below give T cell receptor beta chains drawn from one sample of a study of blood T cell repertoires in COVID-19. This table comes from immunoSEQ multiplex PCR, and its TCRdb copy is limited to in-frame clones, with some not included. Counted here are about 320,000 clones, roughly nine tenths occurring once; the ten biggest clones make up over 4%. The specimen sequenced was PBMCs or T cells enriched from blood (not recorded which). The receptors shown here come from a man in his 60s who had recovered from COVID-19. Both conserved end residues are part of each CDR3. The D gene is left open where the match is weak. Size is omitted from some rows. Given values are once, few, many or a class for expanded clones.

j_call v_call cdr3_length d_call clone_size cdr3_nt cdr3_aa
TRBJ2-5 TRBV5-6 17 TRBD2 . TGTGCCAGCAGCTTGGAAGTTAGCGGGAGTTTACAAGAGACCCAGTACTTC CASSLEVSGSLQETQYF
TRBJ2-3 TRBV3-1/TRBV3-2 13 . . TGTGCCAGCAGCCCTACGGGCACAGATACGCAGTATTTT CASSPTGTDTQYF
TRBJ1-1 TRBV4-1 15 TRBD1 . TGCGCCAGCAGCCCAAGGACAGGACTGAACACTGAAGCTTTCTTT CASSPRTGLNTEAFF
TRBJ2-1 TRBV29-1 12 . . TGCAGCGTTGACAGCGTCTACAATGAGCAGTTCTTC CSVDSVYNEQFF
TRBJ2-5 TRBV9 16 TRBD2 . TGTGCCAGCAGCGGGGGACTAGCGGGAGGGCCGGAGACCCAGTACTTC CASSGGLAGGPETQYF
TRBJ1-2 TRBV5-1 15 . . TGCGCCAGCAGCACGGACGGACACCTAACCGGGGGCTACACCTTC CASSTDGHLTGGYTF
TRBJ2-3 TRBV7-6 14 . . TGTGCCAGCAGGACTAGTCGAAGCACAGATACGCAGTATTTT CASRTSRSTDTQYF
TRBJ2-1 TRBV5-1 15 TRBD2 . TGCGCCAGCAGCTGGGGAACTAGCGGCAGCGATGAGCAGTTCTTC CASSWGTSGSDEQFF
TRBJ1-5 TRBV4-1 16 TRBD1 once TGCGCCAGCAGCCAGCAACAGGGGGCAGTCAATCAGCCCCAGCATTTT CASSQQQGAVNQPQHF
TRBJ1-6 TRBV18 14 TRBD1 . TGTGCCAGCTCGGAACAGGGGTACAATTCACCCCTCCACTTT CASSEQGYNSPLHF
TRBJ1-2 TRBV2 13 TRBD1 . TGTGCCAGCAGTGAGGGACAGTACTATGGCTACACCTTC CASSEGQYYGYTF
TRBJ2-7 TRBV13 16 TRBD1 . TGTGCCAGCAGAGAACAGGGACAGGGCCCTACCTACGAGCAGTACTTC CASREQGQGPTYEQYF
TRBJ1-3 TRBV2 15 . . TGTGCCAGCCGGCGGGGGGAAGGCTCTGGAAACACCATATATTTT CASRRGEGSGNTIYF
TRBJ2-1 TRBV24-1 16 TRBD2 . TGTGCCACCAGTGATTTGACTAGCGGGAGGATCGATGAGCAGTTCTTC CATSDLTSGRIDEQFF
TRBJ1-2 TRBV24-1 11 . once TGTGCCACCAGTGACGGCTATGGCTACACCTTC CATSDGYGYTF
TRBJ2-1 TRBV7-9 16 TRBD1 . TGTGCCAGCAGCTTAGCGGGACAGGGGCAAAATAGTGAGCAGTTCTTC CASSLAGQGQNSEQFF
TRBJ2-3 TRBV7-3 15 . . TGTGCCAGCAGCTTAAGGGCCAGCCGCACAGATACGCAGTATTTT CASSLRASRTDTQYF
TRBJ2-1 TRBV11-2 14 . once TGTGCCAGCAGCTTCACTCCGAACTACAATGAGCAGTTCTTC CASSFTPNYNEQFF
TRBJ2-1 TRBV19 14 TRBD2 . TGTGCCAGTAGTATACAACTAGCGGGCGATGAGCAGTTCTTC CASSIQLAGDEQFF
TRBJ2-1 TRBV7-2 16 . . TGTGCCAGCAGCTTAGTTGGCGGTAGCTCCTACAATGAGCAGTTCTTC CASSLVGGSSYNEQFF
TRBJ2-7 TRBV6-5 15 . . TGTGCCAGCAGTTTTACAGGCGGCGATACCTACGAGCAGTACTTC CASSFTGGDTYEQYF
TRBJ2-1 TRBV9 19 TRBD2 . TGTGCCAGCAGCGTAGTTTCCGCTAGCGGGAGCTACTCCTACAATGAGCAGTTCTTC CASSVVSASGSYSYNEQFF
TRBJ2-6 TRBV3-1/TRBV3-2 18 . . TGTGCCAGCAGCCAACCCGGAGAGTACCGCTCTGGGGCCAACGTCCTGACTTTC CASSQPGEYRSGANVLTF
TRBJ1-1 TRBV7-3 14 . once TGTGCCAGCAGCCCCGGAGAGGGCCGGGGGAAAACTTTCTTT CASSPGEGRGKTFF
TRBJ2-1 TRBV27 14 . . TGTGCTCCTAGGGGGGAGGGCCGTAGAAATGAGCAGTTCTTC CAPRGEGRRNEQFF
TRBJ1-4 TRBV6-2/TRBV6-3 14 . . TGTGCCAGCAGTTTCGGCGGGGCTAATGAAAAACTGTTTTTT CASSFGGANEKLFF
TRBJ1-2 TRBV5-4 16 TRBD1 . TGTGCCAGCAGCTCCCGGAAACAGGGGGCAGACTATGGCTACACCTTC CASSSRKQGADYGYTF
TRBJ1-5 TRBV6-1 16 TRBD1 once TGTGCCAGCAGTGCCCTGGGACAGGGAGCGGGGCAGCCCCAGCATTTT CASSALGQGAGQPQHF
TRBJ2-6 TRBV9 17 TRBD2 . TGTGCCAGCAGCGCCGGGGGGTGGGCAGCCGGGGCCAACGTCCTGACTTTC CASSAGGWAAGANVLTF
TRBJ2-6 TRBV7-3 19 TRBD1 . TGTGCCAGCAGCTTACAGCGGGACAGGGGCCTTTGGGGGGCCAACGTCCTGACTTTC CASSLQRDRGLWGANVLTF
TRBJ1-2 TRBV19 12 . once TGTGCCAGTAGTGGGGGCCCCTATGGCTACACCTTC CASSGGPYGYTF
TRBJ1-6 TRBV19 14 TRBD1 few TGTGCCAGTAGTATGGACAGGGCCACGCGACCCCTCCACTTT CASSMDRATRPLHF
TRBJ1-5 TRBV11-3 14 TRBD1 . TGTGCCAGCAACAGGGGGCGAGGCAATCAGCCCCAGCATTTT CASNRGRGNQPQHF
TRBJ2-7 TRBV19 14 TRBD2 few TGTGCCAGTAGGACTAGCGGGAGCAGATCCGAGCAGTACTTC CASRTSGSRSEQYF
TRBJ2-1 TRBV28 15 TRBD2 . TGTGCCAGCAGTTCGAGCGGGAGGGCCCTGAATGAGCAGTTCTTC CASSSSGRALNEQFF
TRBJ2-1 TRBV29-1 16 TRBD2 . TGCAGCGTTGTTGATTTAGCGGGAGAGGCCTACAATGAGCAGTTCTTC CSVVDLAGEAYNEQFF
TRBJ1-2 TRBV24-1 13 . . TGTGCCACCAGTGAATACGGACTGGATGGCTACACCTTC CATSEYGLDGYTF
TRBJ1-2 TRBV28 13 . . TGTGCCTACCAGACAGGAGCTAACTATGGCTACACCTTC CAYQTGANYGYTF
TRBJ2-7 TRBV10-1 13 . once TGCGCCAGCAGTGCGGGTAATACCTACGAGCAGTACTTC CASSAGNTYEQYF
TRBJ2-1 TRBV10-2 15 TRBD1 . TGCGCCAGCAGAGAAGACCGGGACAGGGGCAATGAGCAGTTCTTC CASREDRDRGNEQFF
TRBJ1-6 TRBV7-2 14 . few TGTGCCAGCAGCTTAGGGCAGGGGACTTCACCCCTCCACTTT CASSLGQGTSPLHF
TRBJ1-1 TRBV2 14 . . TGTGCCAGCAGTGAATGGGGGCGGAACACTGAAGCTTTCTTT CASSEWGRNTEAFF
TRBJ1-5 TRBV18 16 . . TGTGCCAGCTCACCAGGGGGGGAAAATAGCAATCAGCCCCAGCATTTT CASSPGGENSNQPQHF
TRBJ1-2 TRBV29-1 12 TRBD1 . TGCAGCGAATTGACAGGGGACTATGGCTACACCTTC CSELTGDYGYTF
TRBJ2-7 TRBV5-6 14 TRBD1 . TGTGCCAGCAGCTTACAGGGACAGGCGTACGAGCAGTACTTC CASSLQGQAYEQYF